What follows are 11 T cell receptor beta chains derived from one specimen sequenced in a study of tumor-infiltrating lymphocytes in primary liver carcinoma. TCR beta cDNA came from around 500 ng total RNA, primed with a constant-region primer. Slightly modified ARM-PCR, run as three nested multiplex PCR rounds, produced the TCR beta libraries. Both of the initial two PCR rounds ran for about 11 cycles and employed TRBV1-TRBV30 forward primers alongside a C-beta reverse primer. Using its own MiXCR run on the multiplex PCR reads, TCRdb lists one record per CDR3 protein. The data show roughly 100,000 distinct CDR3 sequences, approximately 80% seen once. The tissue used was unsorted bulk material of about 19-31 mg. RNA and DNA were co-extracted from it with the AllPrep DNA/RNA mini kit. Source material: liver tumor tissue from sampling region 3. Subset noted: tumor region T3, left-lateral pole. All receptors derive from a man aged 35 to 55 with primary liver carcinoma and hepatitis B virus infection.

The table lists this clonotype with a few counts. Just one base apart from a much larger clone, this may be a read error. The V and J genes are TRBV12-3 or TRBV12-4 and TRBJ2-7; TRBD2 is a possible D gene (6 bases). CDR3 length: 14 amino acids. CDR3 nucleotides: TGTGCCAGCAGTTGGGGGGATTCCTCCTACGGGCAGTACTTC. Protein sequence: CASSWGDSSYGQYF.

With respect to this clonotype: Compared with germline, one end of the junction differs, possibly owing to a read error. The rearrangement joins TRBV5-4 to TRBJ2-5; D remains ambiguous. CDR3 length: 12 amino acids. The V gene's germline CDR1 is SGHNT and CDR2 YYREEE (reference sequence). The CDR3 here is CVSSTDQETQYF. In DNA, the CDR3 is TGTGTCAGCAGCACGGACCAAGAGACCCAGTACTTC.

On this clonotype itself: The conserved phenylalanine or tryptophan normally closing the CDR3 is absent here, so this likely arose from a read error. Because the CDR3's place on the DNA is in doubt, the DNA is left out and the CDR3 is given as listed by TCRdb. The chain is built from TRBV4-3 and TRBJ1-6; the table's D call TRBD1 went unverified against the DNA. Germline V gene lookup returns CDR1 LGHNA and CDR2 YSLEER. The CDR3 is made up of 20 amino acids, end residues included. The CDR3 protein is CASSQDFQGQGSSYNSPLQL.

Here the CDR3 reads CASRPGTGQGYEKLFF. The CDR3 nucleotides read TGTGCCAGTAGGCCCGGGACAGGCCAGGGGTATGAAAAACTGTTTTTT. The chain has TRBV19 and TRBJ1-4; 8 bases line up with TRBD1. The junction had 12 bases not matched to a gene; V was cut back by 6 bases and J by 6 bases. The CDR3 runs 16 residues. The germline V gene has CDR1 LNHDA and CDR2 SQIVND (reference sequence). Filled out from reference TRBV19 and TRBJ1-4, the complete variable domain reads DGGITQSPKYLFRKEGQNVTLSCEQNLNHDAMYWYRQDPGQGLRLIYYSQIVNDFQKGDIAEGYSVSREKKESFPLTVTSAQKNPTAFYLCASRPGTGQGYEKLFFGSGTQLSVL.

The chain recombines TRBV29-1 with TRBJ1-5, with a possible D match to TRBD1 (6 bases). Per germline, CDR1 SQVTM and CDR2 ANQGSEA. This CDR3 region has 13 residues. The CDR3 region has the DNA TGCGGCGCCGGAGGGGGAGCGAATCAACCTCAGCATTTT. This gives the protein CGAGGGANQPQHF.

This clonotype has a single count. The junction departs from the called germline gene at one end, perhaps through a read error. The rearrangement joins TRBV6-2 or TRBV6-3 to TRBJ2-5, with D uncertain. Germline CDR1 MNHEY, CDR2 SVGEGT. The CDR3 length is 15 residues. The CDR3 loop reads CDSRRPETQQETQYF. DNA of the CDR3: TGTGACAGCAGAAGGCCCGAGACCCAACAAGAGACCCAGTACTTC.

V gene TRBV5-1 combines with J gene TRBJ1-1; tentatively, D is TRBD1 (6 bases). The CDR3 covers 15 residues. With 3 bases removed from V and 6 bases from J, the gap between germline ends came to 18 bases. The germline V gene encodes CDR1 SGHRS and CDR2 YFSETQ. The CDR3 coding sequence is TGCGCCAGCAGCTCTCACGGGACAAGGGACGCTGAAGCTTTCTTT. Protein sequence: CASSSHGTRDAEAFF. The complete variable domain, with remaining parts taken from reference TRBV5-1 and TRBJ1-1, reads KAGVTQTPRYLIKTRGQQVTLSCSPISGHRSVSWYQQTPGQGLQFLFEYFSETQRNKGNFPGRFSGRQFSNSRSEMNVSTLELGDSALYLCASSSHGTRDAEAFFGQGTRLTVV.

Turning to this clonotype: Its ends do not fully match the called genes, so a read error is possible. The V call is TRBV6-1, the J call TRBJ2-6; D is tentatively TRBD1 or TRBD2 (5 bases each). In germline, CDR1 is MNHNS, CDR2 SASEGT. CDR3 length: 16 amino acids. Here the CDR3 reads CASRTSPDSGTNVMTF. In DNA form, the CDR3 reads TGTGCCAGCAGAACCAGCCCCGACTCTGGGACCAACGTCATGACTTTC.

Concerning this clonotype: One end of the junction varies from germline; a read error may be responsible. The CDR3 sequence: CASILNDRTSTDTQYF. In DNA, the CDR3 is TGCGCCAGCATCTTGAACGACCGCACTAGCACAGATACGCAGTATTTT. The chain employs TRBV5-1 and TRBJ2-3; D uncertain. Germline V gene data show CDR1 as SGHRS and CDR2 as YFSETQ. This CDR3 region has 16 residues. The complete variable domain, with remaining parts taken from reference TRBV5-1 and TRBJ2-3, reads KAGVTQTPRYLIKTRGQQVTLSCSPISGHRSVSWYQQTPGQGLQFLFEYFSETQRNKGNFPGRFSGRQFSNSRSEMNVSTLELGDSALYLCASILNDRTSTDTQYFGPGTRLTVL.

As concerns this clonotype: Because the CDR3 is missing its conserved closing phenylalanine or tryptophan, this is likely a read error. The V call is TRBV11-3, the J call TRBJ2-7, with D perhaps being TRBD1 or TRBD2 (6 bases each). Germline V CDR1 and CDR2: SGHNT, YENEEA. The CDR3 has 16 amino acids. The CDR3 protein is CASNLGGGPIAGEQYL. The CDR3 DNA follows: TGTGCCAGCAACTTAGGAGGGGGTCCCATCGCGGGCGAGCAGTACTTA.

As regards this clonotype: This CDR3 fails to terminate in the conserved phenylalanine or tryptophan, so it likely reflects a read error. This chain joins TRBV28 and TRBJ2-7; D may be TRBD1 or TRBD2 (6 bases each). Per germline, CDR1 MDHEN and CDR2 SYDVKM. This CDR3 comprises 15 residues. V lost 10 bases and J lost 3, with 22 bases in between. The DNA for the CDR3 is TGTGCCAACTCCCACCAAAGCAGGGGACTCTACGAGCAGTACCTC. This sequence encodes CANSHQSRGLYEQYL.